Shown below are 2 T cell receptor beta chains from a single sample sequenced in a study of control samples from healthy donors and cancer patients. Produced via immunoSEQ multiplex PCR; TCRdb's table is partial and in-frame only. The sample has about 170,000 clones, 90% to 95% seen once; the top ten hold approximately 1.5%. The sequenced sample consisted of blood. These receptors came from a woman between 18 and 30 years old in good health.

The sample holds one count of this clone. This CDR3 is CASSLVSTINTEAFF. The CDR3 bases are TGTGCCAGCAGCTTGGTTTCCACCATTAACACTGAAGCTTTCTTT. The chain is built from TRBV5-6 and TRBJ1-1, with D hard to call. Germline lookup yields CDR1 SGHDT and CDR2 YYEEEE. The CDR3 totals 15 residues. Trimming left V 0 bases short and J 2 bases short, with 11 bases between.

The chain employs TRBV19 and TRBJ1-1; maybe TRBD1 (6 bases). V was trimmed by 8 bases and J by 4 bases, leaving 14 bases between them. CDR3 length: 13 residues. Germline V gene data show CDR1 as LNHDA and CDR2 as SQIVND (reference sequence). The CDR3 spells CASSLTGSTEAFF. CDR3 in DNA: TGTGCCAGTTCTCTCACAGGGTCCACTGAAGCTTTCTTT.